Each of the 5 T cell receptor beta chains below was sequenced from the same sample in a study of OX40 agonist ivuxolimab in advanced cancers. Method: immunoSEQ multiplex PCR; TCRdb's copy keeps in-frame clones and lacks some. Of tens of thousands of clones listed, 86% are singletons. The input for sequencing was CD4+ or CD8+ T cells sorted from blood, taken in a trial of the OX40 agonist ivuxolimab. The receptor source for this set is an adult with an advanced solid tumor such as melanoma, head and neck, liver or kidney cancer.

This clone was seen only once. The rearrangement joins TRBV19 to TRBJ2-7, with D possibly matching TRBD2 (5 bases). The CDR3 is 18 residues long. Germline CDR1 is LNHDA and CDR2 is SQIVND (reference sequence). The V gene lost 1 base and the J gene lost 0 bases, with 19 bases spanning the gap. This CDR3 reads CASSIVTSLTGISYEQYF. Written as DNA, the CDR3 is TGTGCCAGTAGTATAGTTACGTCACTTACGGGGATCTCCTACGAGCAGTACTTC.

The CDR3 region is CASSPRLVTYNEQFF. The CDR3 coding sequence is TGTGCCAGCAGCCCAAGACTAGTTACTTACAATGAGCAGTTCTTC. The rearrangement links TRBV7-3 to TRBJ2-1; D is possibly TRBD2 (6 bases). CDR3 length: 15 amino acids. The germline V gene has CDR1 SGHTA and CDR2 FQGTGA. Trimming took 5 bases from V and 4 from J, leaving 15 bases between them.

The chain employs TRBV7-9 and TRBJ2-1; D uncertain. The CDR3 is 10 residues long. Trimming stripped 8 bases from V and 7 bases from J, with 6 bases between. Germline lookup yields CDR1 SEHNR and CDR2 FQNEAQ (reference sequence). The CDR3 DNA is TGTGCCAGCTCCTCTAATGAGCAGTTCTTC. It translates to CASSSNEQFF.

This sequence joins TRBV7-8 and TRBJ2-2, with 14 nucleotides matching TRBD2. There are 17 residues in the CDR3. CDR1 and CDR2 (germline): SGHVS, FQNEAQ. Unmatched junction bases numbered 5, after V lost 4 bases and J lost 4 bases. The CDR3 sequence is CASSSTGTSGSTGELFF. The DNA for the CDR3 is TGTGCCAGCAGCTCCACCGGGACTAGCGGGAGCACCGGGGAGCTGTTTTTT.

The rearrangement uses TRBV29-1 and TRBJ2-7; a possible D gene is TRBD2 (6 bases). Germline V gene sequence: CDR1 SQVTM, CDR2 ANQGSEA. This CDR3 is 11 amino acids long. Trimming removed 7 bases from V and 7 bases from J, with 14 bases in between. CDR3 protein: CSAPLGGEQYF. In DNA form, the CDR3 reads TGCAGCGCCCCCTTGGGGGGAGAGCAGTACTTC.